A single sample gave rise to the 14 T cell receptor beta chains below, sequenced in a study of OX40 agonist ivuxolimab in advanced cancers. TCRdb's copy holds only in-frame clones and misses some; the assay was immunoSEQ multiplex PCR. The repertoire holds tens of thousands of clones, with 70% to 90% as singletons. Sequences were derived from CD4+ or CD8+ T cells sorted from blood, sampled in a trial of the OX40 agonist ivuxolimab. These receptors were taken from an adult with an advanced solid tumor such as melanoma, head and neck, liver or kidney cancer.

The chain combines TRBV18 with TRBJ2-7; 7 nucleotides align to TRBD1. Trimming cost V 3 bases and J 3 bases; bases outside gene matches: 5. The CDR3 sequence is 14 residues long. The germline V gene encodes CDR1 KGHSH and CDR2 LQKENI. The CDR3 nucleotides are TGTGCCAGCTCACCCCGGGACAGCGGCTACGAGCAGTACTTC. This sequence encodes CASSPRDSGYEQYF.

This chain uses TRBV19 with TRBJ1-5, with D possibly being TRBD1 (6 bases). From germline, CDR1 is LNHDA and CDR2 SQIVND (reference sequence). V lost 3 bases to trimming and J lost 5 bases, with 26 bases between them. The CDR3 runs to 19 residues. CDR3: CASSIYSGAARGIYQPQHF. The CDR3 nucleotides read TGTGCCAGTAGTATTTATTCAGGGGCCGCGCGGGGTATTTATCAGCCCCAGCATTTT.

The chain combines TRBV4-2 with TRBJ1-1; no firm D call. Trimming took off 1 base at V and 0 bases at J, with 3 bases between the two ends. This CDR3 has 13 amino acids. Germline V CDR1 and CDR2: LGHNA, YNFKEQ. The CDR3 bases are TGTGCCAGCAGCCAAGGGATGAACACTGAAGCTTTCTTT. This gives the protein CASSQGMNTEAFF.

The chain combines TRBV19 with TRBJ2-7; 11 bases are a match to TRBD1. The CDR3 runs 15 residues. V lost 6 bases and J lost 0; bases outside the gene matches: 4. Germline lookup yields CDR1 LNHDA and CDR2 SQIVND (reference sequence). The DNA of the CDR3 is TGTGCCAGTAGGAAGGGGACAGGGGGCTCCTACGAGCAGTACTTC. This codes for CASRKGTGGSYEQYF.

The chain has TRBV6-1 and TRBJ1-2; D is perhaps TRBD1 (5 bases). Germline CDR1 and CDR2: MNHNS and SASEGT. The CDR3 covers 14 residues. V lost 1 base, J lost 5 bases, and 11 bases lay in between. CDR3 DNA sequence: TGTGCCAGCAGTGAAGTAGGACAAATATATGGCTACACCTTC. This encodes CASSEVGQIYGYTF.

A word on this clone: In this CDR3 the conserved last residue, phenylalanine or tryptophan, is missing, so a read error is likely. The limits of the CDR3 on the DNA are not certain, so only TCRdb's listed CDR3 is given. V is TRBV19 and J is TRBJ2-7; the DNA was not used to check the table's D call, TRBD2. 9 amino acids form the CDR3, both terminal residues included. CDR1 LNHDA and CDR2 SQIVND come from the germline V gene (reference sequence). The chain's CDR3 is CASSIGGVI.

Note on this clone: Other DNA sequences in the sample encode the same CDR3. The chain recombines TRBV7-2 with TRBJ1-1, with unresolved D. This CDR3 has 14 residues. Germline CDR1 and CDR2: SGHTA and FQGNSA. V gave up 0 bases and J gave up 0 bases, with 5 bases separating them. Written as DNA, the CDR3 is TGTGCCAGCAGCTTAGCCGGGCTGAACACTGAAGCTTTCTTT. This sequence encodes CASSLAGLNTEAFF.

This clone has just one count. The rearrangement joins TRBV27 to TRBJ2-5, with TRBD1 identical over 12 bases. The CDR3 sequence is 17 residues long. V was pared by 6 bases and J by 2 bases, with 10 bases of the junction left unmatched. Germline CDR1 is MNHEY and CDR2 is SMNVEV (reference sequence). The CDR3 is CASSPGTGGRGQETQYF. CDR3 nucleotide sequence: TGTGCCAGCAGCCCCGGGACAGGGGGCCGTGGACAAGAGACCCAGTACTTC.

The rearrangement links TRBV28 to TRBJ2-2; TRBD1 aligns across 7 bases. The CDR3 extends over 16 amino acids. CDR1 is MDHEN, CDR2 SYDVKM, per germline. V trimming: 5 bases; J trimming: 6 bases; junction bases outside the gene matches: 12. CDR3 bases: TGTGCCAGCAGTGAAATAGGGCAGGGGGACGCCGGGGAGCTGTTTTTT. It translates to CASSEIGQGDAGELFF.

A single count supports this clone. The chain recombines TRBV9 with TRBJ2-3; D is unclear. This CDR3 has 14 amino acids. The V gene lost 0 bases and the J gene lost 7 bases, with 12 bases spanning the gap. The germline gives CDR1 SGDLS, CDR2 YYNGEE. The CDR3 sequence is CASSVVDGRNTQYF. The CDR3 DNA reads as TGTGCCAGCAGCGTAGTGGACGGCCGAAATACGCAGTATTTT.

CDR3 nucleotides: TGTGCCATCAGTAAAAGACCGGGACTAGCGGGAAATGGTTTCACCGGGGAGCTGTTTTTT. It codes for CAISKRPGLAGNGFTGELFF. This sequence joins TRBV10-3 and TRBJ2-2; 13 nucleotides align to TRBD2. CDR1 and CDR2 (germline): ENHRY, SYGVKD. This CDR3 comprises 20 residues. V was clipped by 5 bases and J by 4 bases; unmatched bases: 16.

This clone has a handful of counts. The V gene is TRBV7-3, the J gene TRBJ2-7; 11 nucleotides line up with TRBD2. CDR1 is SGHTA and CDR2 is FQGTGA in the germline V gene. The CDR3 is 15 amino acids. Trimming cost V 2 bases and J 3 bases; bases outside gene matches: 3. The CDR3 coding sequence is TGTGCCAGCAGCTTAGTAGGGACTAGCGGCTACGAGCAGTACTTC. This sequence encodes CASSLVGTSGYEQYF.

For the CDR3, the DNA is TGTGCCAGCAGCTTAGAAGGGACTAGCGGGAGGGGCGGAGATACGCAGTATTTT. Its protein is CASSLEGTSGRGGDTQYF. V and J are TRBV7-2 and TRBJ2-3, with 16 bases aligning to TRBD2. V was clipped by 1 base and J by 5 bases; unmatched bases: 6. This CDR3 has 18 amino acids. Germline CDR1 is SGHTA and CDR2 is FQGNSA.

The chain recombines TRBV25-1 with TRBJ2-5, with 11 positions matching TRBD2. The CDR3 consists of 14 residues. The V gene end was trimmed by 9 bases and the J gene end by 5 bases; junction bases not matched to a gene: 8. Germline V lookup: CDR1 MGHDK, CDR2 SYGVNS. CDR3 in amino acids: CASSRLAGGETQYF. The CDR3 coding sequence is TGTGCCAGTAGTCGTCTAGCGGGAGGTGAGACCCAGTACTTC.